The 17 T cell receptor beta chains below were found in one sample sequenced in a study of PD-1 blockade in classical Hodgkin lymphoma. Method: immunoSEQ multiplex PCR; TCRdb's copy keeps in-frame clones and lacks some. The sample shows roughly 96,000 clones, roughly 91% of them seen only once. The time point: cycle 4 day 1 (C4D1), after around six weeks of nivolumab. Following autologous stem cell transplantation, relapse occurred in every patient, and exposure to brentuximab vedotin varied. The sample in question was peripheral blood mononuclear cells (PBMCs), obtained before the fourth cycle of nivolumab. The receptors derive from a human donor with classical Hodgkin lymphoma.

CDR3 DNA: TGTGCCAGCAGCTTGGACCCTTGGGGGAGTCGTTACGAGCAGTACTTC. This gives the protein CASSLDPWGSRYEQYF. The J gene is TRBJ2-7, the V gene TRBV13; D is perhaps TRBD1 or TRBD2 (5 bases each). Germline CDR1 is PRHDT and CDR2 is FYEKMQ (reference sequence). V was trimmed by 3 bases and J by 4 bases, leaving 19 bases between them. The CDR3 has 16 amino acids.

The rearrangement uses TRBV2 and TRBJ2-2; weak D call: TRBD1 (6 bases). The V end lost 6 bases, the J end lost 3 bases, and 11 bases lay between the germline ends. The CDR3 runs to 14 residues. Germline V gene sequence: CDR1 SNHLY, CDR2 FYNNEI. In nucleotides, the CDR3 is TGTGCCAGCAGCCGGGACAAGTACACCGGGGAGCTGTTTTTT. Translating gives CASSRDKYTGELFF.

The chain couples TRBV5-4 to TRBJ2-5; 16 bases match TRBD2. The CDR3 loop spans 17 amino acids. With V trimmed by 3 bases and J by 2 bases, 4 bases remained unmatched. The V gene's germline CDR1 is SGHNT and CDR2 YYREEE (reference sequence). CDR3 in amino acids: CASSSGLAGGLQETQYF. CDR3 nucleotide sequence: TGTGCCAGCAGCTCGGGACTAGCGGGAGGGCTTCAAGAGACCCAGTACTTC.

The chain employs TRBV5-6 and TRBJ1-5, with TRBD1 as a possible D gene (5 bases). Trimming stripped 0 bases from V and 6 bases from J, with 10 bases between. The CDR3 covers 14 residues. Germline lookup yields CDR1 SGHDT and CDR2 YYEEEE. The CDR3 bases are TGTGCCAGCAGCTTGGGGCAGGGCAGTCAGCCCCAGCATTTT. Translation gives CASSLGQGSQPQHF. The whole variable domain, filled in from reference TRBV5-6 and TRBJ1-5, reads DAGVTQSPTHLIKTRGQQVTLRCSPKSGHDTVSWYQQALGQGPQFIFQYYEEEERQRGNFPDRFSGHQFPNYSSELNVNALLLGDSALYLCASSLGQGSQPQHFGDGTRLSIL.

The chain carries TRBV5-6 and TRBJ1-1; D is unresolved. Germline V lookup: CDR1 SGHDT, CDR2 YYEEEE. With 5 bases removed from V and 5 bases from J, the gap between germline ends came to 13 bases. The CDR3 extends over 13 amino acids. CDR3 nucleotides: TGTGCCAGCAGAGATCAAACGAGGACTGAAGCTTTCTTT. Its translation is CASRDQTRTEAFF.

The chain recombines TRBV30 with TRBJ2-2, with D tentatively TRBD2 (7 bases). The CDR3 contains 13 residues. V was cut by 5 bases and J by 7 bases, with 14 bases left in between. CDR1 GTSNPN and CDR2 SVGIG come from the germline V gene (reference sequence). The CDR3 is CAWDGEGGGELFF. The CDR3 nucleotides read TGTGCCTGGGATGGGGAGGGGGGCGGGGAGCTGTTTTTT.

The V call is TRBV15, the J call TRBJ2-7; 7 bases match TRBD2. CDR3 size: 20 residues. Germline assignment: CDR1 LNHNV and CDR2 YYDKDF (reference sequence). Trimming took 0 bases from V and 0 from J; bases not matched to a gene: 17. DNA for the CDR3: TGTGCCACCAGCAGAGATCGGGGGGTTAGGGCGGCCCGCCGCTCCTACGAGCAGTACTTC. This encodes CATSRDRGVRAARRSYEQYF.

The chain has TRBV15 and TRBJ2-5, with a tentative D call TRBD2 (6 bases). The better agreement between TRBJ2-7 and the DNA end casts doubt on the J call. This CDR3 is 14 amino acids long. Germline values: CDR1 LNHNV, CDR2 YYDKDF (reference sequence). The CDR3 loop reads CATSRDLGGAEQYF. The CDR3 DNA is TGTGCCACCAGCAGAGATCTCGGGGGAGCCGAGCAGTACTTC.

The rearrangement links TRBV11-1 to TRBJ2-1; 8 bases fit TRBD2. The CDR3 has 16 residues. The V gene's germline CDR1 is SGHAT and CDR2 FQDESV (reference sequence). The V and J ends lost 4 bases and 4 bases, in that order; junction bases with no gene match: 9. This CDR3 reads CASSSRTSRRYNEQFF. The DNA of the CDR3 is TGTGCCAGCAGCTCGCGGACTAGCAGACGTTACAATGAGCAGTTCTTC.

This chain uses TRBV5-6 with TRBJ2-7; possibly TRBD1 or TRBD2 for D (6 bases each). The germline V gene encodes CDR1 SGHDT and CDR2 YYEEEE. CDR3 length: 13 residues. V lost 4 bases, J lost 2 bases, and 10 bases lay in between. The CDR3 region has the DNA TGTGCCAGCAGCGGCCGGGGGCCCTACGAGCAGTACTTC. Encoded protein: CASSGRGPYEQYF.

This CDR3 is CASSPRGKDEKLFF. Here the CDR3 DNA reads TGTGCCAGCTCACCACGGGGAAAGGATGAAAAACTGTTTTTT. This chain joins TRBV18 and TRBJ1-4; D unclear. V was shortened by 1 base and J by 6 bases, with 9 bases between the two germline ends. Germline CDR1 KGHSH, CDR2 LQKENI. The CDR3 runs 14 residues.

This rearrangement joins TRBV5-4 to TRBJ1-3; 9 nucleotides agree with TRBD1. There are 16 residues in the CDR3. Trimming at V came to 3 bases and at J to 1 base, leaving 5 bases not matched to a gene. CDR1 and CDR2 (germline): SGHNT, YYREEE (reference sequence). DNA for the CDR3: TGTGCCAGCAGCTGGGGACAGGGCCTGTCTGGAAACACCATATATTTT. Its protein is CASSWGQGLSGNTIYF.

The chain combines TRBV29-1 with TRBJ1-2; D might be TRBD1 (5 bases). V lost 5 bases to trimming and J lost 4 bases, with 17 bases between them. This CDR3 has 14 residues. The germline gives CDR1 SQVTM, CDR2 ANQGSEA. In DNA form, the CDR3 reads TGCAGCGTTACTTCCAGGGTATTGGGCTATGGCTACACCTTC. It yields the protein CSVTSRVLGYGYTF.

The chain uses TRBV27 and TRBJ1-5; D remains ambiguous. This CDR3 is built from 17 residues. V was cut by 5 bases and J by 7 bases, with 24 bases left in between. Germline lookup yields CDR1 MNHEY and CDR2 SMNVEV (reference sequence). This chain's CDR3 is CASSRRGDTRAEQPQHF. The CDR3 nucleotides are TGTGCCAGCAGTAGACGCGGAGACACCCGGGCAGAGCAGCCCCAGCATTTT.

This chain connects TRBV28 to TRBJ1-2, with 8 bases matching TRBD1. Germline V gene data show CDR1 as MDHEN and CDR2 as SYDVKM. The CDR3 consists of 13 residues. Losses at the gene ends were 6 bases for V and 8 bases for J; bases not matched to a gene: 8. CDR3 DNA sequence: TGTGCCAGCAGGACGCAGGGGGCGCGAGGCTACACCTTC. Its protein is CASRTQGARGYTF.

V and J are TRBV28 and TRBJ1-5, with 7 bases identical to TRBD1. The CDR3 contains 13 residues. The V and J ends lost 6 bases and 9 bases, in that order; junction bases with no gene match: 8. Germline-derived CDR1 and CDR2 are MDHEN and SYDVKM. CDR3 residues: CASRAGGERPQHF. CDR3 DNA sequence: TGTGCCAGCAGAGCAGGGGGGGAAAGGCCCCAGCATTTT.

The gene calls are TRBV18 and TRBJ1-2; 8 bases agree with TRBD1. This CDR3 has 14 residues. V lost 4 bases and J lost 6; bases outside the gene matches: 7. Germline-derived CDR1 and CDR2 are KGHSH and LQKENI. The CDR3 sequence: CASSQTGVLNGYTF. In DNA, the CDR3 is TGTGCCAGCTCACAGACAGGGGTCTTAAATGGCTACACCTTC.